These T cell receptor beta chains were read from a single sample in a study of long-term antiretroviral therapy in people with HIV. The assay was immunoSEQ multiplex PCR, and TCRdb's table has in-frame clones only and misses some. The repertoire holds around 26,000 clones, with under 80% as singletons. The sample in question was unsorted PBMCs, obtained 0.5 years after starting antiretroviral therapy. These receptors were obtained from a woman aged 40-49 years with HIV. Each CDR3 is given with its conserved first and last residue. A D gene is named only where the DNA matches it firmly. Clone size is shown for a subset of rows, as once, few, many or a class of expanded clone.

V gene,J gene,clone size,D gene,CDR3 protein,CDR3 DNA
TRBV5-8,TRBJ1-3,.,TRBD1,CASSSRDRTPGNTIYF,TGTGCCAGCAGCTCCCGGGACAGGACCCCTGGAAACACCATATATTTT
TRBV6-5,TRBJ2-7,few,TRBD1,CASSQQGSSYEQYF,TGTGCCAGCAGCCAACAGGGGTCCTCCTACGAGCAGTACTTC
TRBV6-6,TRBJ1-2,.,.,CASSHRDTSLNYGYTF,TGTGCCAGCAGCCACCGGGACACTAGTCTTAACTATGGCTACACCTTC
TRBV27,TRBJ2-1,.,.,CASSSTRENEQFF,TGTGCCAGCAGCTCAACCCGGGAGAATGAGCAGTTCTTC
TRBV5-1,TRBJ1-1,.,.,CASSLMAANTEAFF,TGCGCCAGCAGCTTGATGGCAGCGAACACTGAAGCTTTCTTT
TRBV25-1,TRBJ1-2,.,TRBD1,CASSLPGTGVAGYTF,TGTGCCAGCAGTCTACCCGGGACAGGGGTAGCTGGCTACACCTTC
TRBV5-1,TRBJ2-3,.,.,CASSLAGTRGADTQYF,TGCGCCAGCAGCTTGGCCGGAACTAGAGGTGCGGATACGCAGTATTTT
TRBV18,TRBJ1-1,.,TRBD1,CASSARDRANTEAFF,TGTGCCAGCTCTGCCCGGGACAGGGCGAACACTGAAGCTTTCTTT
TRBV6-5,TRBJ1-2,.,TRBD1,CASSYSVSGGMRGYTF,TGTGCCAGCAGTTACTCGGTCTCAGGGGGTATGAGGGGCTACACCTTC
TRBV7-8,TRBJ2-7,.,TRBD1,CASGPGQHSYEQYF,TGTGCCAGTGGACCGGGACAGCACTCCTACGAGCAGTACTTC
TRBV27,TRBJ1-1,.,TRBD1,CASKPTGGGTEAFF,TGTGCCAGCAAACCAACAGGGGGCGGAACTGAAGCTTTCTTT
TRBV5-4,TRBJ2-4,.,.,CASSLRGAKNIQYF,TGTGCCAGCAGCTTACGGGGAGCCAAAAACATTCAGTACTTC
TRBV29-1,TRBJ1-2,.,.,CSVNTAGYGYTF,TGCAGCGTTAACACAGCAGGGTATGGCTACACCTTC
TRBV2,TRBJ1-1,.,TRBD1,CASSVQGEYTEAFF,TGTGCCAGCAGTGTCCAGGGGGAGTACACTGAAGCTTTCTTT
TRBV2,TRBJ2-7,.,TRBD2,CASTPRPLADSYEQYF,TGTGCCAGCACCCCAAGGCCACTAGCGGATAGTTACGAGCAGTACTTC
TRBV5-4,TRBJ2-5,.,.,CASSVSRGPAETQYF,TGTGCCAGCAGCGTTAGTCGGGGGCCGGCAGAGACCCAGTACTTC
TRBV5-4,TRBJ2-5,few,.,CASRAGYVSNQETQYF,TGTGCCAGCAGGGCCGGCTACGTGTCGAACCAAGAGACCCAGTACTTC
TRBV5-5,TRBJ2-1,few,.,CASSLAWSGTNEQFF,TGTGCCAGCAGCTTGGCCTGGTCAGGGACCAATGAGCAGTTCTTC
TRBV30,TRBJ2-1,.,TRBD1,CAWNNRGLANEQFF,TGTGCCTGGAATAACAGGGGGCTTGCCAATGAGCAGTTCTTC
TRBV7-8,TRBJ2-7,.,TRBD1,CASSLNRLGTGYEQYF,TGTGCCAGCAGCTTAAACCGGCTAGGGACAGGATACGAGCAGTACTTC
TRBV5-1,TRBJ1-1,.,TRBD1,CASYTGGMAEAFF,TGCGCCAGCTATACAGGGGGAATGGCTGAAGCTTTCTTT
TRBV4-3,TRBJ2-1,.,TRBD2,CASSQGGRAYNEQFF,TGCGCCAGCAGCCAAGGGGGGAGGGCGTACAATGAGCAGTTCTTC
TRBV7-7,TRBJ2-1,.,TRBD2,CASSPGGGVSGAYNEQFF,TGTGCCAGCAGCCCCGGGGGAGGGGTCTCCGGGGCCTACAATGAGCAGTTCTTC
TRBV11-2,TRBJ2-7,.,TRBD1,CASSLVGQGYEQYF,TGTGCCAGCAGCTTAGTGGGACAGGGCTACGAGCAGTACTTC
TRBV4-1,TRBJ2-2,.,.,CASSQTLGGQATGELFF,TGCGCCAGCAGCCAGACCCTTGGGGGGCAGGCTACCGGGGAGCTGTTTTTT
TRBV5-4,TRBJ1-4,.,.,CASSSQDGLTNEKLFF,TGTGCCAGCAGCTCCCAGGACGGTTTAACTAATGAAAAACTGTTTTTT
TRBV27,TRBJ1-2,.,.,CASSFEGVSGYTF,TGTGCCAGCAGCTTCGAAGGGGTTAGCGGCTACACCTTC
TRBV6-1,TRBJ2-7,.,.,CATLEWGESYEQYF,TGTGCCACCCTTGAATGGGGGGAGAGCTACGAGCAGTACTTC
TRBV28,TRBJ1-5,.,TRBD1,CASSLGTGGRQPQHF,TGTGCCAGCAGTTTAGGGACAGGGGGAAGGCAGCCCCAGCATTTT
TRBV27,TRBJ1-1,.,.,CASGRAGDTEAFF,TGTGCCAGCGGCCGAGCAGGGGACACTGAAGCTTTCTTT
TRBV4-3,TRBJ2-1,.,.,CASSQGGLAPNEQFF,TGCGCCAGCAGCCAAGGGGGGCTAGCCCCCAATGAGCAGTTCTTC
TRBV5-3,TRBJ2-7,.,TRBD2,CASSLTGGYEQYF,TGTGCCAGCAGCTTGACGGGGGGCTACGAGCAGTACTTC
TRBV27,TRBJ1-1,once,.,CASSLSPGAGTEAFF,TGTGCCAGCAGTTTATCCCCAGGGGCGGGCACTGAAGCTTTCTTT
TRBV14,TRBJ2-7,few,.,CASSQLRGAYEQYF,TGTGCCAGCAGTCAACTCAGGGGGGCCTACGAGCAGTACTTC
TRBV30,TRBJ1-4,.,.,CAWRSFTRSNEKLFF,TGTGCCTGGAGATCCTTTACAAGGTCTAATGAAAAACTGTTTTTT
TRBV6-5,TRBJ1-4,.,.,CASSREGFSNEKLFF,TGTGCCAGCAGTAGAGAAGGGTTTTCTAATGAAAAACTGTTTTTT
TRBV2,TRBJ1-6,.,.,CASSVTGQDSPLHF,TGTGCCAGCAGTGTTACAGGGCAGGATTCACCCCTCCACTTT
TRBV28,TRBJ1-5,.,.,CASTSLNQPQHF,TGTGCCAGCACCTCCCTCAATCAGCCCCAGCATTTT
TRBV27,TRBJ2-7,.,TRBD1,CASSIGQGYYEQYF,TGTGCCAGCAGTATTGGACAGGGTTACTACGAGCAGTACTTC
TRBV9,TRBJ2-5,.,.,CASSVNFQETQYF,TGTGCCAGCAGCGTTAACTTCCAAGAGACCCAGTACTTC
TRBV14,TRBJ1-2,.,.,CASSPGPAGYTF,TGTGCCAGCAGCCCCGGACCCGCTGGCTACACCTTC
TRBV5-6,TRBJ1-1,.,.,CASSLGHSGTEAFF,TGTGCCAGCAGCTTAGGGCATTCGGGGACTGAAGCTTTCTTT
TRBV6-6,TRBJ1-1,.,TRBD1,CASRSGQKNTEAFF,TGTGCCAGCAGGTCGGGACAGAAGAACACTGAAGCTTTCTTT
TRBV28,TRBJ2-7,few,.,CASSLWGTPNEQYF,TGTGCCAGCAGTTTGTGGGGGACCCCTAACGAGCAGTACTTC
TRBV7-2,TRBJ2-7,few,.,CASSLVRVNEQYF,TGTGCCAGCAGCTTAGTTAGGGTCAACGAGCAGTACTTC
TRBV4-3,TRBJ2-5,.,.,CASSQDAGLGTQYF,TGCGCCAGCAGCCAAGACGCAGGTTTGGGGACCCAGTACTTC
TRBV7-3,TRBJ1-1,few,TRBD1,CASSILTGITEAFF,TGTGCCAGCAGCATCCTGACAGGGATCACTGAAGCTTTCTTT
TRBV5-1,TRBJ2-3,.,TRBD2,CASSDASGGDTQYF,TGCGCCAGCTCCGATGCTAGCGGGGGGGATACGCAGTATTTT
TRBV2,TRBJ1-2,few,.,CASSVGDTAGYTF,TGTGCCAGCAGTGTGGGGGACACCGCAGGCTACACCTTC
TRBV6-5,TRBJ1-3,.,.,CASSSPRDFGNTIYF,TGTGCCAGCAGCTCTCCTAGGGATTTTGGAAACACCATATATTTT
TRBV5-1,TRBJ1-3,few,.,CASSLGGQSSGNTIYF,TGCGCCAGCAGCTTGGGAGGGCAGAGCTCTGGAAACACCATATATTTT
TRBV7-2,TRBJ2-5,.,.,CASSLRVRETQYF,TGTGCCAGCAGCTTAAGGGTGCGAGAGACCCAGTACTTC
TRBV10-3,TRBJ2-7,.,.,CAISESQDEQYF,TGTGCCATCAGTGAGTCTCAAGATGAGCAGTACTTC
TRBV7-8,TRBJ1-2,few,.,CASSYRTLGPKRNYGYTF,TGTGCCAGCAGCTATAGAACCCTAGGACCTAAGAGGAACTATGGCTACACCTTC
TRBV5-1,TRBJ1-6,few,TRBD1,CASSYVLGTAYRNSPLHF,TGCGCCAGCAGCTATGTGCTCGGGACAGCCTATCGAAATTCACCCCTCCACTTT
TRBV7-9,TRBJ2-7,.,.,CASSLQMEGPYEQYF,TGTGCCAGCAGCTTACAAATGGAGGGACCCTACGAGCAGTACTTC
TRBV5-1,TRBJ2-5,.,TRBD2,CASSYGTTIQETQYF,TGCGCCAGCAGCTACGGGACTACTATCCAAGAGACCCAGTACTTC
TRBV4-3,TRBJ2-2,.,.,CASSQGGEYSFRAGELFF,TGCGCCAGCAGCCAAGGGGGGGAATACTCCTTCCGGGCCGGGGAGCTGTTTTTT
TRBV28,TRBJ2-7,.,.,CASSHGQSGSYEQYF,TGTGCCAGCAGCCACGGACAGAGCGGGTCCTACGAGCAGTACTTC